The 2 T cell receptor beta chains listed next were all sequenced from one sample in a study of OX40 agonist ivuxolimab in advanced cancers. The protocol was immunoSEQ multiplex PCR, while the TCRdb copy is restricted to in-frame clones and leaves out a portion. The repertoire has about 76,000 clones, around 87% of them found once; the top ten carry roughly 2.4%. The sample in question was CD4+ or CD8+ T cells sorted from blood, obtained in a trial of the OX40 agonist ivuxolimab. The receptors shown here come from an adult with an advanced solid tumor such as melanoma, head and neck, liver or kidney cancer.

This chain uses TRBV30 with TRBJ1-5, with D perhaps TRBD1 (6 bases). The CDR3 is 15 residues long. With 0 bases removed from V and 5 bases from J, the gap between germline ends came to 14 bases. Germline CDR1 reads GTSNPN; CDR2 reads SVGIG (reference sequence). CDR3 residues: CAWSVRGGMDQPQHF. CDR3 coding DNA: TGTGCCTGGAGTGTACGAGGGGGGATGGATCAGCCCCAGCATTTT.

The J gene is TRBJ2-1, the V gene TRBV30, with D unresolved. The CDR3 loop spans 14 amino acids. Germline V gene data show CDR1 as GTSNPN and CDR2 as SVGIG (reference sequence). Trimming left V 4 bases short and J 0 bases short, with 10 bases between. The CDR3 nucleotides are TGTGCCTGGACCGCACGATTCTCCTACAATGAGCAGTTCTTC. Amino acids: CAWTARFSYNEQFF.